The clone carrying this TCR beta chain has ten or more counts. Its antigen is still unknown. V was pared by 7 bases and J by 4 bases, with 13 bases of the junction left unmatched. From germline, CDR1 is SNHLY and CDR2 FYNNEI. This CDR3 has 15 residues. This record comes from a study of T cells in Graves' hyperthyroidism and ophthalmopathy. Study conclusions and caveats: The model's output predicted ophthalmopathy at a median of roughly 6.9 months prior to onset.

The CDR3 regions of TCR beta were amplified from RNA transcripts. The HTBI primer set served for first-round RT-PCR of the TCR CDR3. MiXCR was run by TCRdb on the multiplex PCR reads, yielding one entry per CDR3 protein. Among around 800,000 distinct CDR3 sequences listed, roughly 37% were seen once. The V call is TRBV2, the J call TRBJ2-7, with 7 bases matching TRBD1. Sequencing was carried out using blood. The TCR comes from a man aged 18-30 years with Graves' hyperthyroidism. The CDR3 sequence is CASTLLSSQGYEQYF. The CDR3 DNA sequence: TGTGCCAGCACCTTACTTTCTTCACAGGGGTACGAGCAGTACTTC. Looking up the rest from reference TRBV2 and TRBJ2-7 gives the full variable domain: EPEVTQTPSHQVTQMGQEVILRCVPISNHLYFYWYRQILGQKVEFLVSFYNNEISEKSEIFDDQFSVERPDGSNFTLKIRSTKLEDSAMYFCASTLLSSQGYEQYFGPGTRLTVT.